The 26 T cell receptor beta chains in this list originate from one sample, sequenced in a study of early T cells in non-severe SARS-CoV-2 infection. MiXCR, run by TCRdb on the 5' RACE reads, gives a single entry per CDR3 protein. The table includes some 39,000 distinct CDR3 sequences, roughly 7% detected once. Material: whole blood. All receptors come from an adult who was a healthcare worker with PCR-confirmed SARS-CoV-2 infection or an uninfected control (not recorded which).

This clonotype was seen many times. V gene TRBV5-1 combines with J gene TRBJ2-3, with D perhaps assigned TRBD1 or TRBD2 (6 bases each). CDR1 is SGHRS and CDR2 is YFSETQ in the germline V gene. CDR3 length: 12 residues. The germline V and J ends were trimmed by 9 bases and 1 base, with 9 bases remaining between them. The CDR3 coding sequence is TGCGCCACAGGGGAGGGCACAGATACGCAGTATTTT. It yields the protein CATGEGTDTQYF. The variable domain in full, completed from reference TRBV5-1 and TRBJ2-3, reads KAGVTQTPRYLIKTRGQQVTLSCSPISGHRSVSWYQQTPGQGLQFLFEYFSETQRNKGNFPGRFSGRQFSNSRSEMNVSTLELGDSALYLCATGEGTDTQYFGPGTRLTVL.

This clonotype was picked up many times. The rearrangement links TRBV5-1 to TRBJ2-7; TRBD1 is a possible D gene (6 bases). The CDR3 has 14 residues. CDR1 is SGHRS, CDR2 YFSETQ, per germline. Trimming pared 0 bases from V and 5 bases from J, leaving 12 bases between. The DNA of the CDR3 is TGCGCCAGCAGCTTGGGAGGGGGTTACGACGAGCAGTACTTC. Its protein product is CASSLGGGYDEQYF. The full variable domain, in which reference TRBV5-1 and TRBJ2-7 provide the parts outside the CDR3, is KAGVTQTPRYLIKTRGQQVTLSCSPISGHRSVSWYQQTPGQGLQFLFEYFSETQRNKGNFPGRFSGRQFSNSRSEMNVSTLELGDSALYLCASSLGGGYDEQYFGPGTRLTVT.

This clonotype was observed at least ten times. The chain carries TRBV6-6 and TRBJ1-1, with D possibly being TRBD1 (6 bases). V was trimmed by 2 bases and J by 0 bases, leaving 13 bases between them. Per the germline V gene, CDR1 is MNHNY and CDR2 is SVGAGI (reference sequence). The CDR3 totals 16 residues. The CDR3 protein is CASSYGGRYLNTEAFF. In DNA, the CDR3 is TGTGCCAGCAGTTACGGGGGCCGATACCTGAACACTGAAGCTTTCTTT.

This clonotype was seen ten or more times. The CDR3 DNA reads as TGCGCCAGCAGCTTGGTTTCCGGGTTGAACACTGAAGCTTTCTTT. This encodes CASSLVSGLNTEAFF. The genes are TRBV5-1 and TRBJ1-1; D gene uncertain. Trimming shortened V by 0 bases and J by 0 bases, and 9 bases separated the two germline ends. The CDR3 spans 15 residues. Germline V lookup: CDR1 SGHRS, CDR2 YFSETQ.

This clonotype was observed a few times. The chain couples TRBV19 to TRBJ2-7; no clear D. Germline values: CDR1 LNHDA, CDR2 SQIVND (reference sequence). Trimming took off 5 bases at V and 3 bases at J, with 8 bases between the two ends. The CDR3 totals 12 residues. The CDR3 DNA reads as TGTGCCAGTAGTTCCCAGCTCTACGAGCAGTACTTC. This gives the protein CASSSQLYEQYF.

This clonotype has only a few counts. The chain links TRBV14 to TRBJ2-7; D is unresolved. The germline CDR1 and CDR2 sequences are SGHDN and FVKESK. Trimming pared 4 bases from V and 2 bases from J, leaving 9 bases between. This CDR3 comprises 13 residues. CDR3 region: CASSPRAAYEQYF. CDR3 bases: TGTGCCAGCAGCCCCCGAGCAGCCTACGAGCAGTACTTC. Supplemented by reference TRBV14 and TRBJ2-7, the full variable domain reads EAGVTQFPSHSVIEKGQTVTLRCDPISGHDNLYWYRRVMGKEIKFLLHFVKESKQDESGMPNNRFLAERTGGTYSTLKVQPAELEDSGVYFCASSPRAAYEQYFGPGTRLTVT.

At least ten counts were recorded for this clonotype. This chain links TRBV12-5 with TRBJ2-3, with 9 bases matching TRBD2. CDR1 and CDR2 from the germline V gene are LGHNT and FRNRAP. The CDR3 is 17 amino acids. The junction had 6 bases not matched to a gene; V was cut back by 0 bases and J by 2 bases. The CDR3: CASGLVKRGDDTDTQYF. Here the CDR3 DNA reads TGTGCTAGTGGTTTGGTAAAGCGGGGGGACGACACAGATACGCAGTATTTT. The variable domain in full, with the rest retrieved from reference TRBV12-5 and TRBJ2-3, is DARVTQTPRHKVTEMGQEVTMRCQPILGHNTVFWYRQTMMQGLELLAYFRNRAPLDDSGMPKDRFSAEMPDATLATLKIQPSEPRDSAVYFCASGLVKRGDDTDTQYFGPGTRLTVL.

This clonotype was counted between two and nine times. This chain joins TRBV20-1 and TRBJ1-1, with D tentatively TRBD1 (5 bases). This CDR3 is built from 12 residues. The V gene lost 5 bases and the J gene lost 1 base, with 8 bases spanning the gap. Looked up from germline, CDR1 is DFQATT and CDR2 is SNEGSKA (reference sequence). The CDR3: CSAFQGNTEAFF. The CDR3 DNA reads as TGCAGTGCTTTTCAGGGGAACACTGAAGCTTTCTTT.

This clonotype has more than one count but fewer than ten. The chain carries TRBV7-2 and TRBJ1-5; 9 bases match TRBD1. Trimming at V came to 5 bases and at J to 1 base, leaving 6 bases not matched to a gene. The CDR3 extends over 16 amino acids. Germline V gene sequence: CDR1 SGHTA, CDR2 FQGNSA. The CDR3 reads CASSPQGAGSNQPQHF. In nucleotides, the CDR3 is TGTGCCAGCAGCCCACAGGGGGCCGGGAGCAATCAGCCCCAGCATTTT.

V and J are TRBV10-3 and TRBJ1-1; possible D gene TRBD1, 5 bases. CDR1 and CDR2 from the germline V gene are ENHRY and SYGVKD. Trimming removed 6 bases from V and 2 bases from J, with 19 bases in between. This CDR3 region has 16 residues. The CDR3 sequence is CAISPGTESPNTEAFF. The DNA of the CDR3 is TGTGCCATCAGCCCCGGGACGGAGAGTCCCAACACTGAAGCTTTCTTT.

The genes are TRBV4-3 and TRBJ2-7, with 7 bases matching TRBD2. Germline-derived CDR1 and CDR2 are LGHNA and YSLEER. Germline trimming cut 6 bases from V and 5 bases from J; bases unmatched to any gene: 7. The CDR3 extends over 13 amino acids. The CDR3 protein is CASSRTSIDEQYF. CDR3 coding DNA: TGCGCCAGCAGTAGGACTAGTATTGACGAGCAGTACTTC.

In the case of this clonotype: A read error may explain this, as a much larger clone is one base away. V is TRBV7-3 and J is TRBJ2-3; D is possibly TRBD1 (6 bases). Trimming left V 5 bases short and J 4 bases short, with 19 bases between. Germline CDR1 SGHTA, CDR2 FQGTGA. The CDR3 extends over 16 amino acids. In nucleotides, the CDR3 is TGTGCCAGCAGCCCCTACTTGGGGGCGCCTGCAGATACGCAGTATTTT. Its protein product is CASSPYLGAPADTQYF.

The V and J genes are TRBV28 and TRBJ2-5; D unresolved. Germline loops: CDR1 MDHEN, CDR2 SYDVKM. The CDR3 extends over 14 amino acids. The V gene lost 9 bases and the J gene lost 0 bases, with 14 bases spanning the gap. In DNA form, the CDR3 reads TGTGCCAGTTTCTCGGGCGGAGACCAAGAGACCCAGTACTTC. Amino acids: CASFSGGDQETQYF.

This clonotype was detected a few times. The chain employs TRBV20-1 and TRBJ1-2; a possible D gene is TRBD1 (5 bases). Between the trimmed V and J ends, which lost 2 bases and 0 bases, there was a span of 13 bases. There are 15 residues in the CDR3. CDR1 DFQATT and CDR2 SNEGSKA come from the germline V gene (reference sequence). As DNA, the CDR3 is TGCAGTGCTAGAACCCGTGGACACCCTAACTATGGCTACACCTTC. It translates to CSARTRGHPNYGYTF.

This clonotype turned up a few times. The chain employs TRBV28 and TRBJ1-6, with D maybe TRBD1 (6 bases). This CDR3 spans 17 amino acids. Trimming left V 4 bases short and J 9 bases short, with 22 bases between. Germline CDR1 is MDHEN and CDR2 is SYDVKM. The CDR3, as DNA: TGTGCCAGCAGTTACTGGGGCGGAGGGGGGCGATCTTCACCCCTCCACTTT. The encoded protein is CASSYWGGGGRSSPLHF.

This chain joins TRBV9 and TRBJ2-3, with 10 bases identical to TRBD2. There are 14 residues in the CDR3. V was clipped by 2 bases and J by 6 bases; unmatched bases: 3. Germline V lookup: CDR1 SGDLS, CDR2 YYNGEE. DNA for the CDR3: TGTGCCAGCAGCGTGACTAGCGGGTTGGATACGCAGTATTTT. It yields the protein CASSVTSGLDTQYF.

J is TRBJ1-2 and V is TRBV5-1, with D perhaps matching TRBD1 (5 bases). V was shortened by 3 bases and J by 4 bases, with 16 bases between the two germline ends. Germline CDR1 SGHRS, CDR2 YFSETQ. CDR3 length equals 15 residues. The CDR3 loop reads CASSYGTQAIYGYTF. CDR3 sequence (DNA): TGCGCCAGCAGCTATGGGACTCAGGCTATCTATGGCTACACCTTC.

This clonotype was counted between two and nine times. The chain uses TRBV6-2 or TRBV6-3 and TRBJ2-3; maybe TRBD2 (5 bases). This CDR3 is built from 17 residues. Trimming cost V 3 bases and J 2 bases, with 18 bases left between them. Germline assignment: CDR1 MNHEY and CDR2 SVGEGT. CDR3 amino acids: CASSYRWSGLTTDTQYF. The CDR3 DNA follows: TGTGCCAGCAGTTATCGTTGGAGCGGCCTAACCACAGATACGCAGTATTTT.

This clonotype was seen ten or more times. The chain links TRBV29-1 to TRBJ1-2; no definite D call. There are 13 residues in the CDR3. Looked up from germline, CDR1 is SQVTM and CDR2 is ANQGSEA. Trimming stripped 4 bases from V and 4 bases from J, with 13 bases between. CDR3 nucleotides: TGCAGCGTTGTACCTCGCAGGAGCTATGGCTACACCTTC. This gives the protein CSVVPRRSYGYTF.

This clonotype was detected ten times or more. Here the CDR3 DNA reads TGTGCCAGCGAACGATCGGAAGTTAATTCACCCCTCCACTTT. It yields the protein CASERSEVNSPLHF. V usage is TRBV3-1 and J usage is TRBJ1-6, with D unresolved. The CDR3 extends over 14 amino acids. Germline CDR1 reads LGHDT; CDR2 reads YNNKEL (reference sequence). Trimming cost V 8 bases and J 6 bases, with 14 bases left between them.

This clonotype has just a few counts. The rearrangement joins TRBV18 to TRBJ2-1, with D perhaps assigned TRBD1 or TRBD2 (5 bases each). V shed 3 bases and J shed 6 bases, with 12 bases lying between them. The CDR3 extends over 14 amino acids. CDR1 KGHSH and CDR2 LQKENI come from the germline V gene. The DNA of the CDR3 is TGTGCCAGCTCACCGGGGCTAGCAAGCAATGAGCAGTTCTTC. Its translation is CASSPGLASNEQFF.

This clonotype has a count of ten or more. This chain joins TRBV12-3 or TRBV12-4 and TRBJ2-2; 9 positions match TRBD1. This CDR3 region has 15 residues. Trimming removed 5 bases from V and 7 bases from J; junction bases left unmatched: 8. The DNA of the CDR3 is TGTGCCAGCAGTCACCTTGGACAGGGGAACGGGGAGCTGTTTTTT. Translation gives CASSHLGQGNGELFF.

This clonotype was found a few times. The J gene is TRBJ2-1, the V gene TRBV13, with 7 nucleotides matching TRBD2. The length of the CDR3 is 14 residues. Germline V gene lookup returns CDR1 PRHDT and CDR2 FYEKMQ (reference sequence). V trimming: 7 bases; J trimming: 5 bases; junction bases outside the gene matches: 8. CDR3 sequence reads: CASTAVGGDNEQFF. Written as DNA, the CDR3 is TGTGCCAGCACCGCGGTGGGGGGGGACAATGAGCAGTTCTTC.

The table lists this clonotype with a few counts. The chain carries TRBV30 and TRBJ2-3; the D call may be TRBD1 or TRBD2 (5 bases each). Germline-derived CDR1 and CDR2 are GTSNPN and SVGIG (reference sequence). The CDR3 totals 14 residues. Trimming left V 3 bases short and J 1 base short, with 11 bases between. CDR3 coding DNA: TGTGCCTGGAGAGAGAGGGGAGGCACAGATACGCAGTATTTT. Translating it yields CAWRERGGTDTQYF.

This chain joins TRBV20-1 and TRBJ2-1, with TRBD2 matching 10 bases. The CDR3 is 16 residues long. The V segment lost 6 bases and the J segment 3 bases; nucleotides outside the gene matches: 11. Germline assignment: CDR1 DFQATT and CDR2 SNEGSKA (reference sequence). The CDR3 protein is CSAATTAGGHYNEQFF. The CDR3 coding sequence is TGCAGTGCCGCGACAACAGCGGGGGGGCACTACAATGAGCAGTTCTTC.

Concerning this clonotype itself: A much larger clone sits a single nucleotide away, making a read error possible. The chain has TRBV4-2 and TRBJ2-3, with TRBD2 identical over 12 bases. The germline CDR1 and CDR2 sequences are LGHNA and YNFKEQ. The CDR3 extends over 17 amino acids. In DNA form, the CDR3 reads TGTGTCAGCAGCCCCGCTCCCTCTAGCGGGGGGGGAGATACGCAGTATTTT. This translates into CVSSPAPSSGGGDTQYF.